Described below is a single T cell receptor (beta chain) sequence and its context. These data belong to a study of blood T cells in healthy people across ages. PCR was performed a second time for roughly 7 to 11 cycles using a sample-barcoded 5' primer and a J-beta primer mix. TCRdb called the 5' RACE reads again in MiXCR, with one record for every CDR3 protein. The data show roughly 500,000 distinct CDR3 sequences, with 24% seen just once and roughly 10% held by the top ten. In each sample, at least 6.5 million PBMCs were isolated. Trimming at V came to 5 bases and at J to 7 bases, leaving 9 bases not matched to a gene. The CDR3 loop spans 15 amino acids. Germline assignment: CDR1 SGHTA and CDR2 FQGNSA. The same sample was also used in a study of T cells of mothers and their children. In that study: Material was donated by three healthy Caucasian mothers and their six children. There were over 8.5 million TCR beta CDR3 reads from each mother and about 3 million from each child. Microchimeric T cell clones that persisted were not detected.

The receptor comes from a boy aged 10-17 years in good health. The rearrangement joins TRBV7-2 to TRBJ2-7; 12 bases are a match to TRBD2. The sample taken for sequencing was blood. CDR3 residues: CASSLTSGRGYEQYF. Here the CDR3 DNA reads TGTGCCAGCAGCCTGACTAGCGGGAGAGGGTATGAGCAGTACTTC.